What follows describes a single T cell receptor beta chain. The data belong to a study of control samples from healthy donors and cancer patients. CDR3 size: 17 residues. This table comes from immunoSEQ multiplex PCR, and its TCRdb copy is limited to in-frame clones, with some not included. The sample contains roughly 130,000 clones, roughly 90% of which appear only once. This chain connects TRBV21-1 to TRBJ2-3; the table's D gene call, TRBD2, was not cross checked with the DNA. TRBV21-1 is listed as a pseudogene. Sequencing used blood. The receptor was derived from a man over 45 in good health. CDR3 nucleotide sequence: TGTGCCAGCAGTCATTCCCTAGCGGGGGGGAGCACAGATACGCAGTATTTT. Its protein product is CASSHSLAGGSTDTQYF.